This is a list of T cell receptor beta chains from one sample in a study of cytomegalovirus exposure and HLA in healthy donors. Measured with immunoSEQ multiplex PCR; TCRdb has only the in-frame clones, and not every one. The data contain 230,000 or so clones, roughly 91% of them singletons. The sample was PBMCs. These receptors originate from a girl aged 2 to 9 in good health and CMV-seronegative. Both conserved end residues are part of each CDR3. The D gene is left open where the match is weak. Only some rows state a clone size, as once, few, many or a class for expanded clones.

d_call	clone_size	v_call	j_call	cdr3_aa	cdr3_nt
TRBD1	-	TRBV6-5	TRBJ1-5	CASSQTGGNQPQHF	TGTGCCAGCAGTCAGACAGGGGGCAATCAGCCCCAGCATTTT
-	-	TRBV9	TRBJ1-5	CASSVDNSNQPQHF	TGTGCCAGCAGCGTGGACAATTCGAATCAGCCCCAGCATTTT
-	-	TRBV6-5	TRBJ1-3	CASIRTASGNTIYF	TGTGCCAGCATCAGGACAGCTTCAGGAAACACCATATATTTT
TRBD2	-	TRBV27	TRBJ2-7	CASSLASGGFYEQYF	TGTGCCAGCAGTCTCGCTAGCGGGGGTTTCTACGAGCAGTACTTC
TRBD1	-	TRBV19	TRBJ2-1	CASSIGQGGYNEQFF	TGTGCCAGTAGTATAGGACAGGGGGGCTACAATGAGCAGTTCTTC
-	-	TRBV21-1	TRBJ2-3	CASSKRTSASTDTQYF	TGTGCCAGCAGCAAAAGGACTAGCGCGAGCACAGATACGCAGTATTTT
TRBD2	-	TRBV30	TRBJ2-1	CAWSVDGGSYNEQFF	TGTGCCTGGAGTGTAGACGGGGGGTCCTACAATGAGCAGTTCTTC
TRBD1	-	TRBV5-1	TRBJ2-3	CASSQIGQGADTQYF	TGCGCCAGCAGCCAAATTGGACAGGGTGCAGATACGCAGTATTTT
-	once	TRBV9	TRBJ2-3	CASSSPTDTQYF	TGTGCCAGCAGCAGCCCGACAGATACGCAGTATTTT
TRBD2	-	TRBV6-5	TRBJ2-7	CASSGGLESSYEQYF	TGTGCCAGCAGTGGGGGACTAGAAAGCTCCTACGAGCAGTACTTC
-	-	TRBV7-9	TRBJ1-2	CSSSLEQEGYGYTF	TGTTCCAGCAGCTTAGAGCAGGAGGGCTATGGCTACACCTTC
TRBD2	-	TRBV5-4	TRBJ2-1	CASSQGLAGGKAYNEQFF	TGTGCCAGCAGCCAGGGACTAGCGGGAGGGAAGGCCTACAATGAGCAGTTCTTC
TRBD1	-	TRBV19	TRBJ2-4	CASTGDRGKNIQYF	TGTGCCAGTACCGGGGACAGGGGTAAAAACATTCAGTACTTC
TRBD2	once	TRBV13	TRBJ2-1	CASSFSGGKSYNEQFF	TGTGCCAGCAGCTTTTCGGGGGGGAAATCCTACAATGAGCAGTTCTTC
TRBD1	-	TRBV15	TRBJ1-5	CATSRDQGVNQPQHF	TGTGCCACCAGCAGAGATCAGGGGGTCAATCAGCCCCAGCATTTT
-	once	TRBV9	TRBJ1-1	CATGPMNTEAFF	TGTGCCACCGGTCCTATGAACACTGAAGCTTTCTTT
-	-	TRBV2	TRBJ1-1	CASNTEPGQNTEAFF	TGTGCCAGTAATACCGAACCGGGACAAAACACTGAAGCTTTCTTT
TRBD1	-	TRBV28	TRBJ1-1	CASSLFTGDTEAFF	TGTGCCAGCAGTTTATTCACAGGGGACACTGAAGCTTTCTTT
-	-	TRBV7-2	TRBJ2-1	CASTRTGYDEQFF	TGTGCCAGCACCCGGACTGGGTATGATGAGCAGTTCTTC
-	-	TRBV9	TRBJ2-3	CASSASGFSGDTQYF	TGTGCCAGCAGCGCCTCGGGGTTCAGCGGAGATACGCAGTATTTT
-	-	TRBV19	TRBJ2-6	CASSKGAANVLTF	TGTGCCAGTAGTAAAGGGGCAGCCAACGTCCTGACTTTC
-	-	TRBV7-9	TRBJ2-7	CASSPDRTSYEQYF	TGTGCCAGCAGCCCGGACAGAACTTCCTACGAGCAGTACTTC
TRBD1	-	TRBV12-5	TRBJ1-2	CASGLQKTGGYGYTF	TGTGCTAGTGGTTTACAAAAGACAGGGGGCTATGGCTACACCTTC
TRBD1	-	TRBV5-6	TRBJ1-2	CASSPGTANYGYTF	TGTGCCAGCTCCCCCGGGACAGCCAACTATGGCTACACCTTC
TRBD2	-	TRBV5-4	TRBJ2-1	CASSFPGLAGWNEQFF	TGTGCCAGCAGCTTTCCGGGACTAGCGGGGTGGAATGAGCAGTTCTTC
-	-	TRBV5-4	TRBJ1-4	CASSPTPGTENEKLFF	TGTGCCAGCAGCCCTACTCCCGGGACTGAAAATGAAAAACTGTTTTTT
TRBD2	once	TRBV9	TRBJ2-2	CASSGASGGALGELFF	TGTGCCAGCAGCGGGGCTAGCGGGGGGGCCCTCGGGGAGCTGTTTTTT
-	-	TRBV7-9	TRBJ1-2	CASSRQEPTLNYGYTF	TGTGCCAGCAGCCGACAGGAACCCACGCTGAACTATGGCTACACCTTC
-	once	TRBV28	TRBJ1-2	CASSFSYREVSYGYTF	TGTGCCAGCAGTTTCTCCTACAGGGAAGTGTCATATGGCTACACCTTC
TRBD2	-	TRBV5-4	TRBJ2-5	CASSSGLEETQYF	TGTGCCAGCAGCTCGGGACTAGAGGAGACCCAGTACTTC
-	few	TRBV19	TRBJ2-1	CASTSAVVPESGEQFF	TGTGCCAGCACTAGTGCGGTCGTTCCGGAGTCCGGTGAGCAGTTCTTC
-	-	TRBV10-3	TRBJ1-1	CAISESEITEAFF	TGTGCCATCAGTGAGTCGGAGATCACTGAAGCTTTCTTT
-	-	TRBV29-1	TRBJ2-5	CSGRDSPWLQETQYF	TGCAGCGGCCGGGACTCCCCCTGGCTACAAGAGACCCAGTACTTC
-	few	TRBV5-6	TRBJ2-7	CASRPGLPATKQYF	TGTGCCAGCAGACCGGGACTTCCAGCGACTAAGCAGTACTTC
-	-	TRBV7-8	TRBJ2-1	CASSLDGGLYNEQFF	TGTGCCAGCAGCTTAGACGGAGGGCTCTACAATGAGCAGTTCTTC
-	-	TRBV7-8	TRBJ2-2	CASSLGGPNTGELFF	TGTGCCAGCAGCTTAGGCGGCCCGAACACCGGGGAGCTGTTTTTT
TRBD1	-	TRBV2	TRBJ2-7	CASSEPGQAYSYEQYF	TGTGCCAGCAGTGAACCCGGACAGGCCTACTCCTACGAGCAGTACTTC
-	-	TRBV19	TRBJ1-3	CASSTGAGNTIYF	TGTGCCAGTAGTACGGGAGCTGGAAACACCATATATTTT
TRBD1	few	TRBV5-5	TRBJ2-7	CASSWGTDYEQYF	TGTGCCAGCAGCTGGGGGACAGACTACGAGCAGTACTTC
TRBD1	-	TRBV11-2	TRBJ1-1	CASSLDPSGGTEAFF	TGTGCCAGCAGCTTAGATCCCTCAGGGGGGACTGAAGCTTTCTTT
TRBD1	-	TRBV19	TRBJ1-1	CASSTGGVTTEAFF	TGTGCCAGTAGCACAGGGGGGGTTACCACTGAAGCTTTCTTT
TRBD2	-	TRBV5-4	TRBJ2-5	CASSLGPSGREETQYF	TGTGCCAGCAGCTTGGGTCCGAGCGGGAGGGAAGAGACCCAGTACTTC
-	-	TRBV29-1	TRBJ1-2	CSVESGYDGYTF	TGCAGCGTTGAATCAGGGTATGATGGCTACACCTTC
-	-	TRBV15	TRBJ2-7	CATSGKLQGRGSYEQYF	TGTGCCACCAGCGGAAAATTACAGGGTAGGGGTTCCTACGAGCAGTACTTC
TRBD1	-	TRBV10-3	TRBJ2-7	CAISGAGTGGCEQYF	TGTGCCATCAGTGGGGCCGGGACAGGGGGCTGCGAGCAGTACTTC
-	-	TRBV6-1	TRBJ2-7	CASSEGLGTYEQYF	TGTGCCAGCAGTGAAGGGCTAGGTACCTACGAGCAGTACTTC
-	-	TRBV11-2	TRBJ1-1	CASSLVSGVSGNTEAFF	TGTGCCAGCAGCTTGGTGTCAGGGGTTAGTGGGAACACTGAAGCTTTCTTT
-	-	TRBV7-9	TRBJ2-1	CASSLAGGHNEQFF	TGTGCCAGCAGCTTAGCGGGAGGCCACAATGAGCAGTTCTTC
-	-	TRBV7-8	TRBJ2-7	CASSFSSYEQYF	TGTGCCAGCAGCTTTAGCTCCTACGAGCAGTACTTC
-	-	TRBV30	TRBJ2-1	CAWKWGGRDEQFF	TGTGCCTGGAAGTGGGGGGGGCGGGATGAGCAGTTCTTC
TRBD2	-	TRBV10-1	TRBJ2-7	CASSDSGLAGGSYEQYF	TGCGCCAGCAGTGATAGTGGGCTAGCGGGAGGTTCCTACGAGCAGTACTTC
TRBD1	-	TRBV28	TRBJ1-5	CASSWGQYSNQPQHF	TGTGCCAGCAGTTGGGGACAGTATAGCAATCAGCCCCAGCATTTT